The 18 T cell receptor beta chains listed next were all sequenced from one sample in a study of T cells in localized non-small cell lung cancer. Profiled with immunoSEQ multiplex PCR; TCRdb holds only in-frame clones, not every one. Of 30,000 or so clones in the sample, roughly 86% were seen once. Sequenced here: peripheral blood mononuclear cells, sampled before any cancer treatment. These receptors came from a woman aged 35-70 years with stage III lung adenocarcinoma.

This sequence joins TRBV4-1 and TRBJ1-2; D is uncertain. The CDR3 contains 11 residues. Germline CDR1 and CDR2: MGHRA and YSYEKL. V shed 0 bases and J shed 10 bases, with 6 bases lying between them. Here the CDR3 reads CASSQDIYYTF. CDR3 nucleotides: TGCGCCAGCAGCCAAGACATCTACTACACCTTC.

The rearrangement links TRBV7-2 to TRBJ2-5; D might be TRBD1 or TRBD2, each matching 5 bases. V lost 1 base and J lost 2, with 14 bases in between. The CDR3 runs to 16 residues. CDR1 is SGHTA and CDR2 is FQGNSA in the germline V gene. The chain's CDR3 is CASSLGQGWGQETQYF. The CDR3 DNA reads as TGTGCCAGCAGCTTAGGGCAGGGATGGGGGCAAGAGACCCAGTACTTC.

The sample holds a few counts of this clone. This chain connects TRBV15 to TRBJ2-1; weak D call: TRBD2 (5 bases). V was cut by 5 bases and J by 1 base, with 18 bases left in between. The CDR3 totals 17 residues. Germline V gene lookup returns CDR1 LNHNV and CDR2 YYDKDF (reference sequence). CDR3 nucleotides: TGTGCCACCAGCCCTACGGAGGCAGGAGTTTCCTACAATGAGCAGTTCTTC. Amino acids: CATSPTEAGVSYNEQFF.

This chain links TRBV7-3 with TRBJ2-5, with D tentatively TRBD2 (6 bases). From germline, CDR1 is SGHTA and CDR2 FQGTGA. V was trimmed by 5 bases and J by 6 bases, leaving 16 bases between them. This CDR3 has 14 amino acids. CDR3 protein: CASSLPGVRKTQYF. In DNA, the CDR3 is TGTGCCAGCAGCCTACCGGGGGTCCGGAAGACCCAGTACTTC.

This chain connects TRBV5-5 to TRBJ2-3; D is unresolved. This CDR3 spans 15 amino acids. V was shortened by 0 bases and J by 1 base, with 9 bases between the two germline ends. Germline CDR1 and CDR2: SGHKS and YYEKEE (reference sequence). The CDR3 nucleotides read TGTGCCAGCAGCTTGGGGGTCTTTGGCACAGATACGCAGTATTTT. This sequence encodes CASSLGVFGTDTQYF. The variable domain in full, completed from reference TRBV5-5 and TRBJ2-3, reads DAGVTQSPTHLIKTRGQQVTLRCSPISGHKSVSWYQQVLGQGPQFIFQYYEKEERGRGNFPDRFSARQFPNYSSELNVNALLLGDSALYLCASSLGVFGTDTQYFGPGTRLTVL.

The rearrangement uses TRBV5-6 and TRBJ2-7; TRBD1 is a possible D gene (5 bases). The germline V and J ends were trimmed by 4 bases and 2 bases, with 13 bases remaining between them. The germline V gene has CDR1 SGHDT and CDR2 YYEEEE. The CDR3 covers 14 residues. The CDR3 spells CASSAPGQTYEQYF. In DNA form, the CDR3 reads TGTGCCAGCAGCGCACCCGGACAAACCTACGAGCAGTACTTC.

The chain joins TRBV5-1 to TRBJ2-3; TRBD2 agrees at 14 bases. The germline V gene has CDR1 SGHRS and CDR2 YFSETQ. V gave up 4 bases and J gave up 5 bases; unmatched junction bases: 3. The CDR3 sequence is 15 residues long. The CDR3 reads CASSIGTSGGDTQYF. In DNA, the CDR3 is TGCGCCAGCAGCATTGGGACTAGCGGGGGAGATACGCAGTATTTT. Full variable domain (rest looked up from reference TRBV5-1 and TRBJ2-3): KAGVTQTPRYLIKTRGQQVTLSCSPISGHRSVSWYQQTPGQGLQFLFEYFSETQRNKGNFPGRFSGRQFSNSRSEMNVSTLELGDSALYLCASSIGTSGGDTQYFGPGTRLTVL.

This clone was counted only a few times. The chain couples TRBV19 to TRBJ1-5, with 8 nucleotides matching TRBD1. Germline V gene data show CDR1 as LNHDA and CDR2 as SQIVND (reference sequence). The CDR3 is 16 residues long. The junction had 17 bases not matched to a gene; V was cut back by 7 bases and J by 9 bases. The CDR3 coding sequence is TGTGCCAGTACCACTAACTCCGGACAGGGCGGTGGGCCCCAGCATTTT. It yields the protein CASTTNSGQGGGPQHF. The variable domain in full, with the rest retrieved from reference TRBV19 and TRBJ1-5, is DGGITQSPKYLFRKEGQNVTLSCEQNLNHDAMYWYRQDPGQGLRLIYYSQIVNDFQKGDIAEGYSVSREKKESFPLTVTSAQKNPTAFYLCASTTNSGQGGGPQHFGDGTRLSIL.

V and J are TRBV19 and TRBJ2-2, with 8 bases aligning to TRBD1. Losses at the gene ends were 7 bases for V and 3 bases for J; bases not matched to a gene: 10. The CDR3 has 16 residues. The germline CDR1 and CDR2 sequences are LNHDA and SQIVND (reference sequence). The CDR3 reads CASTHPRQGYTGELFF. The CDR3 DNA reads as TGTGCCAGTACCCATCCCCGACAGGGGTACACCGGGGAGCTGTTTTTT.

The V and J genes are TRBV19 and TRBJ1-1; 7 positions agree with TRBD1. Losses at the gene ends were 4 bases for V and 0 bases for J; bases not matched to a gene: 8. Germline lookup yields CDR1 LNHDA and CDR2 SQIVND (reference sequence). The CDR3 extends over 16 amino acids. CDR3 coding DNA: TGTGCCAGTAGTACCATCGGGACAGAACTGAACACTGAAGCTTTCTTT. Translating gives CASSTIGTELNTEAFF.

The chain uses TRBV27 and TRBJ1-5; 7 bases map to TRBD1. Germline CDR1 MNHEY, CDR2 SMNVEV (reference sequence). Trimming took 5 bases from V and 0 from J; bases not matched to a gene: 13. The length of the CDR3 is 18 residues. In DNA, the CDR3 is TGTGCCAGCAGTCCTGCTGGCAGGGGGTGGATTAGCAATCAGCCCCAGCATTTT. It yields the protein CASSPAGRGWISNQPQHF.

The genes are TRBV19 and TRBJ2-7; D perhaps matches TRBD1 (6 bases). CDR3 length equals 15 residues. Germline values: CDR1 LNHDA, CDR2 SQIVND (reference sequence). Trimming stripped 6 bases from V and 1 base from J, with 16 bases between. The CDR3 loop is CASSTQGKGSYEQYF. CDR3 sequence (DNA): TGTGCCAGTAGCACGCAGGGGAAGGGGTCCTACGAGCAGTACTTC.

The DNA for the CDR3 is TGTGCCTGGGTCACAGGTCCAACCTATGGCTACACCTTC. Its protein product is CAWVTGPTYGYTF. The chain combines TRBV30 with TRBJ1-2; TRBD1 might be the D (5 bases). Germline CDR1 is GTSNPN and CDR2 is SVGIG (reference sequence). The CDR3 spans 13 residues. Trimming pared 5 bases from V and 4 bases from J, leaving 14 bases between.

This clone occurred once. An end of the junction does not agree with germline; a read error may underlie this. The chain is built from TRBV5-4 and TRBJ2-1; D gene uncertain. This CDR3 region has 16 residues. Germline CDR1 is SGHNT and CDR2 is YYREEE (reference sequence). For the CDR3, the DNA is TGTGCCGGCAGCTTGGACCGGGCGAGCTCCTACAATGAGCAGTTCTTC. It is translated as CAGSLDRASSYNEQFF. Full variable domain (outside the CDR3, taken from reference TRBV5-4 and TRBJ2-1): ETGVTQSPTHLIKTRGQQVTLRCSSQSGHNTVSWYQQALGQGPQFIFQYYREEENGRGNFPPRFSGLQFPNYSSELNVNALELDDSALYLCAGSLDRASSYNEQFFGPGTRLTVL.

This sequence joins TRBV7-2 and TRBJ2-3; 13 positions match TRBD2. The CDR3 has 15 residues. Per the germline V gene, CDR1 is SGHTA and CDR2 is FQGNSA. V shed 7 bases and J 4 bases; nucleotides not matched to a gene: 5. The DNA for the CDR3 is TGTGCCAGCAACCCGGGACTAGCGGGACCAGATACGCAGTATTTT. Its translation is CASNPGLAGPDTQYF.

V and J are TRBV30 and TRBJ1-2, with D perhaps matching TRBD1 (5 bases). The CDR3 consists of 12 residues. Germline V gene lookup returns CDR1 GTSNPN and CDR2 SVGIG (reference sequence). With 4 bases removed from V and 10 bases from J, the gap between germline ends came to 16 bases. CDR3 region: CAWTTGAAHYTF. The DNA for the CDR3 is TGTGCCTGGACCACCGGGGCCGCTCACTACACCTTC.

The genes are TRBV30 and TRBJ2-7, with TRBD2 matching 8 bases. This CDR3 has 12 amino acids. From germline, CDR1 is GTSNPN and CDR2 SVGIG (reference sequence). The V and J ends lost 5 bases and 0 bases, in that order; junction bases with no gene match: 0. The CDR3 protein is CAWGTSSYEQYF. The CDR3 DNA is TGTGCCTGGGGGACTAGCTCCTACGAGCAGTACTTC. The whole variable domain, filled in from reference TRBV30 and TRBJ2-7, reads SQTIHQWPATLVQPVGSPLSLECTVEGTSNPNLYWYRQAAGRGLQLLFYSVGIGQISSEVPQNLSASRPQDRQFILSSKKLLLSDSGFYLCAWGTSSYEQYFGPGTRLTVT.

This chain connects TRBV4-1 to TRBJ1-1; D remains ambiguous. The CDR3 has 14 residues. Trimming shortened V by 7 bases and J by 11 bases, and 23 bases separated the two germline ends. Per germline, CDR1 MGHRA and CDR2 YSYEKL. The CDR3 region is CASTPTGGIIKAFF. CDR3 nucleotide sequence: TGCGCCAGCACCCCCACGGGAGGGATTATCAAGGCTTTCTTT.